The 24 T cell receptor beta chains below come from one sample, sequenced in a study of identical twins. Each CDR3 protein is one row after TCRdb ran MiXCR on the 5' RACE reads. The sample carries around 1.7 million distinct CDR3 sequences, about 30% recorded once. Material: cord blood. The receptors here all came from a newborn girl in good health.

The chain uses TRBV28 and TRBJ2-7, with 8 bases identical to TRBD2. The closer fit of TRBJ2-5 to the DNA end suggests the J call may be wrong. This CDR3 is 15 amino acids long. Germline CDR1 MDHEN, CDR2 SYDVKM. CDR3 protein: CASSLGGTRGKTQYF. The CDR3 DNA follows: TGTGCCAGCAGTTTAGGCGGGACTAGAGGGAAGACCCAGTACTTC.

The rearrangement uses TRBV12-3 or TRBV12-4 and TRBJ2-1; D not certain. The CDR3 spans 13 residues. The germline V and J ends were trimmed by 3 bases and 4 bases, with 7 bases remaining between them. DNA for the CDR3: TGTGCCAGCAGTTTTCAGGATTACAATGAGCAGTTCTTC. This encodes CASSFQDYNEQFF.

This clonotype was seen only a few times. The V gene is TRBV20-1, the J gene TRBJ2-7; maybe TRBD1 (6 bases). Trimming removed 0 bases from V and 2 bases from J, with 11 bases in between. This CDR3 region has 14 residues. Germline CDR1 DFQATT, CDR2 SNEGSKA (reference sequence). CDR3 bases: TGCAGTGCTAGAGATCCCGACAGGCCCTACGAGCAGTACTTC. Protein product: CSARDPDRPYEQYF.

The chain links TRBV28 to TRBJ2-5, with a weak D call TRBD1 (6 bases). Trimming took 6 bases from V and 11 from J, leaving 19 bases between them. This CDR3 contains 13 residues. The V gene's germline CDR1 is MDHEN and CDR2 SYDVKM. This CDR3 reads CASRTGPGNEQYF. Written as DNA, the CDR3 is TGTGCCAGCAGAACAGGGCCAGGCAATGAGCAGTACTTC.

This chain connects TRBV12-3 or TRBV12-4 to TRBJ2-1; 15 bases align to TRBD2. Germline trimming cut 1 base from V and 14 bases from J; bases unmatched to any gene: 12. This CDR3 has 17 amino acids. In DNA, the CDR3 is TGTGCCAGCAGTTTAGATGGGGGGACTAGCGGGAGGATGGGGGAGTTCTTC. As protein: CASSLDGGTSGRMGEFF.

The gene calls are TRBV3-1 and TRBJ2-4, with D perhaps assigned TRBD1 or TRBD2 (5 bases each). The DNA end is a closer match to TRBJ2-7, so the J assignment may be wrong. The CDR3 loop spans 13 amino acids. The germline V gene has CDR1 LGHDT and CDR2 YNNKEL (reference sequence). CDR3: CASSGATPYEQYF. The CDR3 nucleotides read TGTGCCAGCTCCGGGGCTACCCCCTACGAGCAGTACTTC.

The chain is built from TRBV4-1 and TRBJ1-5; 10 nucleotides match TRBD1. Germline CDR1 reads MGHRA; CDR2 reads YSYEKL. The CDR3 runs to 16 residues. Trimming removed 3 bases from V and 4 bases from J; junction bases left unmatched: 6. CDR3 nucleotide sequence: TGCGCCAGCAGCCACTCCGGGACAGGGGTAAATCAGCCCCAGCATTTT. It codes for CASSHSGTGVNQPQHF.

The J gene is TRBJ2-3, the V gene TRBV2; D is possibly TRBD1 (6 bases). V lost 4 bases and J lost 2, with 16 bases in between. This CDR3 comprises 16 residues. Germline CDR1 SNHLY, CDR2 FYNNEI. CDR3 bases: TGTGCCAGCAGTGCCTTAAACAGGGCCCTCACAGATACGCAGTATTTT. This translates into CASSALNRALTDTQYF.

J is TRBJ2-3 and V is TRBV18; no clear D. Germline V gives CDR1 KGHSH, CDR2 LQKENI. V gave up 1 base and J gave up 8 bases, with 13 bases separating them. The CDR3 spans 14 residues. CDR3 in amino acids: CASSPLDGPGTQYF. The CDR3 nucleotides are TGTGCCAGCTCACCACTCGACGGACCGGGTACGCAGTATTTT.

The gene calls are TRBV29-1 and TRBJ2-1; D gene uncertain. Germline V lookup: CDR1 SQVTM, CDR2 ANQGSEA. Trimming removed 5 bases from V and 0 bases from J, with 8 bases in between. The CDR3 has 13 residues. The CDR3 reads CSVSRSSYNEQFF. DNA of the CDR3: TGCAGCGTTTCGAGGAGCTCCTACAATGAGCAGTTCTTC.

The chain couples TRBV2 to TRBJ2-7; 12 bases map to TRBD1. Germline assignment: CDR1 SNHLY and CDR2 FYNNEI. V dropped 3 bases and J dropped 7; count of bases not matched to a gene: 7. This CDR3 comprises 15 residues. CDR3 nucleotide sequence: TGTGCCAGCAGTGAGGGACAGGGGGCGTACAATGAGCAGTACTTC. Encoded protein: CASSEGQGAYNEQYF.

This clonotype has just a few counts. V and J are TRBV12-3 or TRBV12-4 and TRBJ2-1; 8 bases align to TRBD2. V was clipped by 6 bases and J by 11 bases; unmatched bases: 9. There are 13 residues in the CDR3. The CDR3 region is CASRSGGRLKQFF. CDR3 DNA: TGTGCCAGCAGGTCTGGCGGGAGGTTAAAGCAGTTCTTC.

The chain links TRBV28 to TRBJ1-6, with D unresolved. CDR3 length equals 14 residues. The germline V gene encodes CDR1 MDHEN and CDR2 SYDVKM. Trimming cost V 2 bases and J 9 bases, with 11 bases left between them. CDR3 sequence (DNA): TGTGCCAGCAGTTTAGGAGCTGTTGGTTCACCCCTCCACTTT. Its protein is CASSLGAVGSPLHF.

The sample holds many counts of this clonotype. The chain employs TRBV10-3 and TRBJ2-5, with TRBD1 matching over 9 bases. This CDR3 spans 14 amino acids. The V and J ends lost 2 bases and 2 bases, in that order; junction bases with no gene match: 0. Germline CDR1 ENHRY, CDR2 SYGVKD. The CDR3 here is CAISEDRGQETQYF. The CDR3 DNA sequence: TGTGCCATCAGTGAGGACAGGGGGCAAGAGACCCAGTACTTC.

V is TRBV4-1 and J is TRBJ1-1; D not resolved. The CDR3 has 16 residues. Germline V gene sequence: CDR1 MGHRA, CDR2 YSYEKL. V was cut by 4 bases and J by 1 base, with 16 bases left in between. This CDR3 is CASSRYPLGGNTEAFF. As DNA, the CDR3 is TGCGCCAGCAGCCGATATCCCCTAGGCGGGAACACTGAAGCTTTCTTT.

This clonotype was detected ten times or more. The genes are TRBV29-1 and TRBJ1-2; D might be TRBD1 (5 bases). CDR1 and CDR2 from the germline V gene are SQVTM and ANQGSEA. The CDR3 has 12 residues. With 4 bases removed from V and 3 bases from J, the gap between germline ends came to 9 bases. DNA of the CDR3: TGCAGCGTTGCCGACAGCCACTATGGCTACACCTTC. Translated: CSVADSHYGYTF.

The CDR3 reads CATSRRPDNEQFF. DNA for the CDR3: TGTGCCACCAGTAGACGACCAGACAATGAGCAGTTCTTC. The chain has TRBV24-1 and TRBJ2-1, with D hard to call. The V end was cut by 6 bases, the J end by 5 bases, with 10 bases between. CDR1 is KGHDR, CDR2 SFDVKD, per germline. This CDR3 region has 13 residues.

The gene calls are TRBV3-1 and TRBJ1-2; 8 nucleotides match TRBD1. Germline trimming cut 1 base from V and 5 bases from J; bases unmatched to any gene: 6. Germline CDR1 is LGHDT and CDR2 is YNNKEL (reference sequence). This CDR3 has 15 residues. The CDR3 sequence is CASSQARTGLYGYTF. The CDR3 coding sequence is TGTGCCAGCAGCCAAGCTCGGACAGGGTTGTATGGCTACACCTTC.

This clonotype turned up a few times. The chain uses TRBV3-1 and TRBJ1-5; D is unresolved. Germline-derived CDR1 and CDR2 are LGHDT and YNNKEL (reference sequence). The V and J ends lost 1 base and 8 bases respectively, with 6 bases between them. CDR3 length: 12 amino acids. CDR3 loop: CASSQGSKPQHF. The CDR3 coding sequence is TGTGCCAGCAGCCAAGGGAGTAAGCCCCAGCATTTT.

In this sample, this clonotype turned up many times. The genes are TRBV20-1 and TRBJ1-2, with 8 bases identical to TRBD1. V dropped 3 bases and J dropped 4; count of bases not matched to a gene: 4. Per the germline V gene, CDR1 is DFQATT and CDR2 is SNEGSKA (reference sequence). This CDR3 has 13 amino acids. As DNA, the CDR3 is TGCAGTGCTAGGACCGGGACAGGCTATGGCTACACCTTC. Protein product: CSARTGTGYGYTF.

This clonotype was recorded at least ten times. This chain joins TRBV7-2 and TRBJ2-4; no clear D gene. V gave up 5 bases and J gave up 6 bases, with 11 bases separating them. The CDR3 contains 13 residues. Germline V gives CDR1 SGHTA, CDR2 FQGNSA. CDR3 coding DNA: TGTGCCAGCAGCATCGCCCGTGCAAACATTCAGTACTTC. Its translation: CASSIARANIQYF.

With regard to this clonotype: A much larger clone lies a single base off, so this may be a read error. The chain couples TRBV20-1 to TRBJ2-5; TRBD2 agrees at 9 bases. TRBJ2-1 matches the DNA end more closely, so the J call is doubtful. Per the germline V gene, CDR1 is DFQATT and CDR2 is SNEGSKA (reference sequence). The CDR3 length is 17 residues. The CDR3 here is CSAREPPGLALQETQFF. The CDR3 DNA reads TGCAGTGCTAGAGAGCCCCCGGGACTAGCATTGCAAGAGACCCAGTTCTTC.

This sequence joins TRBV10-3 and TRBJ1-1; 8 bases align to TRBD1. Germline-derived CDR1 and CDR2 are ENHRY and SYGVKD. V lost 5 bases to trimming and J lost 3 bases; unmatched junction nucleotides: 2. The CDR3 consists of 13 residues. The CDR3 DNA reads as TGTGCCATCAGTTTGACAGGGGACACTGAAGCTTTCTTT. Its translation: CAISLTGDTEAFF.

Concerning this clonotype itself: A clone one base away is much larger, so this may be a read error. The chain carries TRBV9 and TRBJ2-5; 10 positions agree with TRBD2. This CDR3 has 17 residues. Losses at the gene ends were 0 bases for V and 11 bases for J; bases not matched to a gene: 16. Germline CDR1 is SGDLS and CDR2 is YYNGEE. CDR3 bases: TGTGCCAGCAGCGTAGCTTCTAGCGGGGGATTCTACAATGAGCAGTACTTC. Its protein is CASSVASSGGFYNEQYF.